This T cell receptor (beta chain) was profiled in a study of CD8 T cells in ankylosing spondylitis. Study findings and constraints: Within ankylosing spondylitis blood, a TCR beta motif made up of under 10 highly homologous variants appeared to be characteristic.

Details on this clonotype: Antigen specificity is unknown.

TCRdb re-analysed the 5' RACE reads in MiXCR, keeping a single row per CDR3 protein. This table has approximately 200,000 distinct CDR3 sequences, approximately 12% appearing once. The CDR3 sequence is 14 residues long. The ends lost 6 bases at V and 5 bases at J; junction bases unmatched: 9. CDR1 is ENHRY, CDR2 SYGVKD, per germline. The chain uses TRBV10-3 and TRBJ2-7, with 8 nucleotides matching TRBD1. The TCR sequence derives from a female donor with ankylosing spondylitis or in good health (not recorded which). Sequencing was done on a sample of blood, either unsorted or a sorted T cell fraction (not recorded which). CDR3 residues: CAIRAGTGSHEQYF. CDR3 nucleotides: TGTGCCATCAGGGCCGGGACAGGTAGCCACGAGCAGTACTTC.